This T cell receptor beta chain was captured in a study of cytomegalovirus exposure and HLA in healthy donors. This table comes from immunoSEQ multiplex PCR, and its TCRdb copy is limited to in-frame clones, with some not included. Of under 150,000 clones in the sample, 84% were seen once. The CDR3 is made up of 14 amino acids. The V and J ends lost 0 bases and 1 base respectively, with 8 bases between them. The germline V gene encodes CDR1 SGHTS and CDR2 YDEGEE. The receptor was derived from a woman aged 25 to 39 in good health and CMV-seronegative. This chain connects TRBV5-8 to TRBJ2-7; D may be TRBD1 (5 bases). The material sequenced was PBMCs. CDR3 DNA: TGTGCCAGCAGCTTGGGAGACAGTTCCTACGAGCAGTACTTC. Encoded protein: CASSLGDSSYEQYF. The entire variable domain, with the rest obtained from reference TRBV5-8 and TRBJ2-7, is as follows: EAGVTQSPTHLIKTRGQQATLRCSPISGHTSVYWYQQALGLGLQFLLWYDEGEERNRGNFPPRFSGRQFPNYSSELNVNALELEDSALYLCASSLGDSSYEQYFGPGTRLTVT.